Listed here are 6 T cell receptor beta chains from one sample, sequenced in a study of vaccination effects on CD4 cells after COVID-19. Pools of viral peptides were used by the ViraFEST assay to expand antigen-specific CD4+ T cells ahead of sequencing. CD4+ T cell isolation took place after more than eight days of culture. The vaccine recipients had no prior SARS-CoV-2 infection, with negative nucleocapsid antibodies. Sequencing was performed with immunoSEQ multiplex PCR; in TCRdb, only in-frame clones are kept and a portion is missing. The sample lists about 73,000 clones, approximately 75% occurring once. No antigen has been assigned to these receptors. The source material was CD4+ T cells from PBMCs cultured with HCoV-NL63 spike peptides, sampled before COVID-19 vaccination. These receptors came from a human donor who received a COVID-19 vaccine.

This clone turned up a few times. The chain couples TRBV29-1 to TRBJ1-2, with 8 nucleotides matching TRBD1. The CDR3 extends over 11 amino acids. J was trimmed by 6 bases and V by 8 bases; bases with no gene match: 5. From germline, CDR1 is SQVTM and CDR2 ANQGSEA. DNA of the CDR3: TGCAGCACCCGGGGACAGGATGGCTACACCTTC. This gives the protein CSTRGQDGYTF.

The DNA of the CDR3 is TGTGCCAGCAGTGAATTAGGGAGCACTGAAGCTTTCTTT. This codes for CASSELGSTEAFF. This chain joins TRBV6-4 and TRBJ1-1, with D unclear. The CDR3 spans 13 residues. CDR1 is MRHNA and CDR2 is SNTAGT in the germline V gene. V lost 3 bases to trimming and J lost 4 bases, with 9 bases between them.

This clone was detected only a few times. The chain recombines TRBV6-5 with TRBJ1-4, with D hard to call. CDR3 size: 14 residues. V was cut by 6 bases and J by 4 bases, with 12 bases left in between. Germline CDR1 and CDR2: MNHEY and SVGAGI. For the CDR3, the DNA is TGTGCCAGCAGACCCGCCCCTCTTAATGAAAAACTGTTTTTT. This sequence encodes CASRPAPLNEKLFF.

This chain uses TRBV28 with TRBJ1-3; the match to TRBD1 covers 8 bases. Germline CDR1 is MDHEN and CDR2 is SYDVKM. After removal of 4 bases from V and 7 bases from J, the junction contained 9 bases not matched to a gene. The CDR3 totals 15 residues. CDR3 coding DNA: TGTGCCAGCAGTTCCCAACAGGGGGTGGGGAACACCATATATTTT. Its translation: CASSSQQGVGNTIYF.

This clone came up a few times. The chain has TRBV6-5 and TRBJ2-3; 7 nucleotides line up with TRBD1. The CDR3 loop spans 15 amino acids. In germline, CDR1 is MNHEY, CDR2 SVGAGI. Trimming cost V 2 bases and J 5 bases; bases outside gene matches: 7. CDR3 residues: CASSYEGQIEDTQYF. In DNA, the CDR3 is TGTGCCAGCAGTTACGAGGGACAGATCGAAGATACGCAGTATTTT.

V usage is TRBV28 and J usage is TRBJ1-5, with 7 bases fitting TRBD1. The CDR3 has 15 amino acids. V lost 7 bases, J lost 6 bases, and 12 bases stayed unmatched. Germline V gene data show CDR1 as MDHEN and CDR2 as SYDVKM. The CDR3 DNA reads TGTGCCAGCATCAAACAGGGGTCTTTCAGTCAGCCCCAGCATTTT. Protein sequence: CASIKQGSFSQPQHF.